This is a list of T cell receptor beta chains from one sample in a study of control samples from healthy donors and cancer patients. Here immunoSEQ multiplex PCR was the method, and the copy in TCRdb shows in-frame clones only, minus some. The table lists tens of thousands of clones, approximately 78% of them singletons. Sample: blood. The receptors here all came from a woman in her fifties or sixties in good health. Each CDR3 is given with its conserved first and last residue. The D gene is left open where the match is weak. Only some rows state a clone size, as once, few, many or a class for expanded clones.

D: NA; V: TRBV10-1; size: NA; J: TRBJ2-2; CDR3: CASTGQTNTGELFF; DNA: TGCGCCTCCACTGGACAGACAAACACCGGGGAGCTGTTTTTT
D: NA; V: TRBV28; size: NA; J: TRBJ1-1; CDR3: CASSSAITEAFF; DNA: TGTGCCAGCAGTTCCGCGATCACTGAAGCTTTCTTT
D: NA; V: TRBV27; size: once; J: TRBJ2-1; CDR3: CASSPGVQGSYNEQFF; DNA: TGTGCCAGCAGTCCGGGGGTACAGGGGTCCTACAATGAGCAGTTCTTC
D: NA; V: TRBV9; size: NA; J: TRBJ1-3; CDR3: CASSQGSLIGNTIYF; DNA: TGTGCCAGCAGCCAAGGCAGTCTTATTGGAAACACCATATATTTT
D: NA; V: TRBV9; size: NA; J: TRBJ2-1; CDR3: CASSRTTYNEQFF; DNA: TGTGCCAGCTCTCGGACAACCTACAATGAGCAGTTCTTC
D: NA; V: TRBV11-3; size: NA; J: TRBJ2-1; CDR3: CASSLDNNEQFF; DNA: TGTGCCAGCAGCTTAGACAACAATGAGCAGTTCTTC
D: TRBD1; V: TRBV4-2; size: once; J: TRBJ2-1; CDR3: CASSQEPGQYNEQFF; DNA: TGTGCCAGCAGCCAAGAACCGGGACAGTACAATGAGCAGTTCTTC
D: NA; V: TRBV28; size: NA; J: TRBJ2-7; CDR3: CASFSPRGVYEQYF; DNA: TGTGCCAGTTTCAGTCCGAGGGGGGTGTACGAGCAGTACTTC
D: NA; V: TRBV11-3; size: NA; J: TRBJ2-7; CDR3: CASRLTGAPSGTSYEQYF; DNA: TGTGCCAGCAGATTGACAGGGGCACCGAGCGGGACCTCCTACGAGCAGTACTTC
D: NA; V: TRBV12-3/TRBV12-4; size: once; J: TRBJ1-6; CDR3: CASSRDISPLHF; DNA: TGTGCCAGCAGTCGCGACATTTCACCCCTCCACTTT
D: NA; V: TRBV10-1; size: NA; J: TRBJ1-5; CDR3: CASGRGGIGNQPQHF; DNA: TGCGCCAGCGGGCGGGGGGGGATTGGCAATCAGCCCCAGCATTTT
D: TRBD1; V: TRBV6-5; size: few; J: TRBJ2-7; CDR3: CASRDRGRGEQYF; DNA: TGTGCCAGCAGGGACAGGGGAAGGGGCGAGCAGTACTTC
D: TRBD1; V: TRBV25-1; size: NA; J: TRBJ2-7; CDR3: CASSEVQGGYEQYF; DNA: TGTGCCAGCAGTGAAGTACAGGGGGGTTACGAGCAGTACTTC
D: NA; V: TRBV28; size: NA; J: TRBJ1-2; CDR3: CASSFHYGYTF; DNA: TGTGCCAGCAGTTTTCACTATGGCTACACCTTC
D: TRBD1; V: TRBV19; size: NA; J: TRBJ2-3; CDR3: CASSIGTGTGSTDTQYF; DNA: TGTGCCAGTAGTATAGGGACCGGGACAGGGAGCACAGATACGCAGTATTTT
D: NA; V: TRBV12-5; size: NA; J: TRBJ2-3; CDR3: CASGLTSNADTQYF; DNA: TGTGCTAGTGGTTTGACTAGTAACGCAGATACGCAGTATTTT
D: NA; V: TRBV27; size: NA; J: TRBJ1-4; CDR3: CASRGPGASNEKLFF; DNA: TGTGCCAGCAGGGGGCCGGGGGCCTCTAATGAAAAACTGTTTTTT
D: TRBD1; V: TRBV6-2/TRBV6-3; size: NA; J: TRBJ1-5; CDR3: CASSLQGNQPQHF; DNA: TGTGCCAGCAGCCTACAGGGGAATCAGCCCCAGCATTTT
D: NA; V: TRBV18; size: once; J: TRBJ1-1; CDR3: CASSPPSGTEAFF; DNA: TGTGCCAGCTCACCACCGTCGGGAACTGAAGCTTTCTTT